This T cell receptor beta chain was found in a study of OX40 agonist ivuxolimab in advanced cancers. For the wider study: Ivuxolimab was an agonistic, fully human IgG2 monoclonal antibody directed against OX40 (CD134), a costimulatory receptor. Intravenous ivuxolimab was administered to patients every 2 weeks at six dose levels: 0.01, 0.1, 0.3, 1.5, 3 and 10 mg/kg. Of the roughly 52 dose-escalation patients, hepatocellular carcinoma was present in approximately 20, melanoma in some 15, renal cell carcinoma in 9 and head and neck cancer in 9. A male proportion of roughly 85% and a mean age of around 60 years, ranging from 23 to 79, were recorded for the dose-escalation cohort. Prior anti-PD-1, anti-PD-L1 or anti-CTLA-4 therapy was permitted, and checkpoint inhibitors had been received by under 50% of dose-escalation patients. Partial responses occurred in three dose-escalation patients, of whom one had hepatocellular carcinoma and two had cutaneous melanoma. Peripheral TCRbeta sequencing aimed to test whether ivuxolimab altered TCR sequence diversity and caused clonal T-cell expansion. The paper reports the monotherapy dose-escalation portion (N ≈ 50 patients) of the phase I ivuxolimab trial.

Patients with a history of autoimmune disease or receiving systemic immunosuppression were excluded from the trial. Peripheral blood for TCR sequencing was collected from all dose cohorts at baseline, on cycle 4 day 1, and on cycle 7 day 1. The samples were drawn from a first-in-human, open-label, multicenter phase I dose-escalation trial of ivuxolimab. Adults with locally advanced or metastatic melanoma, renal cell carcinoma, hepatocellular carcinoma or head and neck squamous cell carcinoma were enrolled in the trial. Before TCR sequencing, CD4+ T cells and CD8+ T cells were sorted from peripheral blood as separate populations. With respect to this clone: What this receptor recognizes is not known. Base qualities were left out, and no much larger clone turns up one base away.

From the cysteine through the phenylalanine, the CDR3 covers 15 amino acids. Kept here is only the CDR3 DNA, which spans 45 bases and is read in frame from base 1. The germline V gene provides CDR1 LGHNA and CDR2 YNFKEQ. V is cut by 1 base and J by 3 bases, and the space between the germline ends is 10 bases. On the study overall, not on this receptor specifically: Partial responders in the 0.1-3.0 mg/kg groups had among the lowest normalized peripheral clonal expansion, especially among CD8+ T cells. The antigen specificity of the peripheral T cells that underwent clonal expansion was not determined. On average, CD8+ T cells showed more expanded clones than CD4+ T cells after ivuxolimab. Low levels of normalized T-cell clonal expansion were also seen in some nonresponding patients. Clonal expansion of both CD4+ and CD8+ blood T cells was observed from baseline to week 6 at doses 0.1 to 3.0 mg/kg.

Genomic DNA was extracted from sorted cells for sequencing of the TCRbeta CDR3 region. The immunoSEQ Assay was used to sequence the TCRbeta CDR3 regions. In its TCRdb copy, this immuneACCESS table keeps in-frame sequences only and misses some clones. Where compared with another copy, unresolved V genes explain less than half of these, and the others have no known cause. Present in this sample are around 92,000 clones, more than 85% of which were seen just once. Over 0.2% of the sample belongs to the ten largest clones. This clonotype was sampled from an adult with an advanced solid tumor such as melanoma, head and neck, liver or kidney cancer. Source: CD4+ or CD8+ T cells sorted from blood, taken in a trial of the OX40 agonist ivuxolimab. The chain joins TRBV4-2 to TRBJ2-1, with an unclear D gene assignment. For the CDR3, the sequence is CASSQGRAHYNEQFF. The DNA reads as follows: TGTGCCAGCAGCCAAGGGCGAGCGCACTACAATGAGCAGTTCTTC.